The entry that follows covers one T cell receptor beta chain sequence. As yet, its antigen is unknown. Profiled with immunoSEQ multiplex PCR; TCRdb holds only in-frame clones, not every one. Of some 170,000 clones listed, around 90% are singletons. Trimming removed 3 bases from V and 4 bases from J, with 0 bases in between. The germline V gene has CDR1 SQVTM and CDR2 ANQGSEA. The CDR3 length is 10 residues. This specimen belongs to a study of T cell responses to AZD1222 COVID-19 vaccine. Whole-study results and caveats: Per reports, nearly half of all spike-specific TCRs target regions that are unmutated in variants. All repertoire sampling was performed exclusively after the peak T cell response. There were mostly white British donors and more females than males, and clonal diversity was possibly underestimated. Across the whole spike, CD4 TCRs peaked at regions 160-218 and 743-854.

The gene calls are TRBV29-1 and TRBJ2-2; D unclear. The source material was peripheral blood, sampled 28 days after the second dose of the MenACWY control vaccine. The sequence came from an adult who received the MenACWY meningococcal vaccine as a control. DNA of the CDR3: TGCAGCGTTGACACCGGGGAGCTGTTTTTT. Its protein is CSVDTGELFF.